This T cell receptor (beta chain) stems from a study of PD-L1 blockade in urothelial cancer. Study-level background: About 85% of the roughly 30 patients were males with bladder-origin urothelial cancer. Treatment start was followed by blood analysis at 3 weeks (second dose) and again at 6 weeks.

A total of 1 to 8 samples per patient were collected pretreatment and on-treatment. Templates that were synthetic TCR analogs were spiked into each PCR. Generated by immunoSEQ multiplex PCR, the TCRdb table keeps only in-frame clones and is missing some. The sample includes 70,000 to 75,000 clones, 70% to 90% of them seen just once. There are 15 residues in the CDR3. Trimming took off 1 base at V and 2 bases at J, with 9 bases between the two ends. CDR1 and CDR2 (germline): SGHTA, FQGNSA. The chain couples TRBV7-2 to TRBJ1-3; no clear D. The sequenced sample was PBMCs, obtained around atezolizumab (anti-PD-L1) treatment. The clonotype comes from a man in his 60s with urothelial cancer. CDR3 residues: CASSLGGGPGNTIYF. DNA for the CDR3: TGTGCCAGCAGCTTAGGAGGAGGCCCTGGAAACACCATATATTTT.